This T cell receptor (beta chain) emerged from a study of CD8+CD57+ T cells in acquired aplastic anemia. Overall study context: On average, sorted CD4+ and CD8+ cells gave 3.2 ug of DNA.

The template used for profiling TCR beta VDJ and CDR3 was genomic DNA. TCRdb analysed the reads with MiXCR anew, one entry per CDR3 protein. The table has hundreds of thousands of distinct CDR3 sequences, about two thirds seen once. Notes on the study in general: Significance was not reached for CD8+ Simpson's diversity between patients and controls. Sharing between patients and controls was observed for twenty-nine CD8+ CDR3 sequences.

As to this clonotype: Its antigen is as yet unknown.

The CDR3 covers 15 residues. The V gene lost 2 bases and the J gene lost 5 bases, with 15 bases spanning the gap. Germline loops: CDR1 SGHAT, CDR2 FQNNGV. The chain is built from TRBV11-2 and TRBJ1-1; TRBD1 is a possible D gene (5 bases). The receptor was derived from a human donor in good health, serving as a control. Sequenced sample: sorted CD4+, CD8+, or CD8+CD57+ T cells (not recorded which) from PBMCs. The DNA of the CDR3 is TGTGCCAGCAGCTTAACCCAGGGAACGAAGACTGAAGCTTTCTTT. Amino acids: CASSLTQGTKTEAFF.